This TCR beta chain originates from a study of blood T cells in healthy people across ages. This clonotype showed up just a few times. Per sample, no less than 5.5 micrograms of total RNA were extracted. The second PCR ran about 6 to 12 cycles with a sample-barcoded 5' primer and J-beta primers. From the 5' RACE reads, TCRdb called clonotypes with MiXCR, one entry per CDR3 protein. The table includes about a million distinct CDR3 sequences, more than 30% detected once. Unmatched junction bases numbered 6, after V lost 3 bases and J lost 4 bases. Germline CDR1 reads MNHEY; CDR2 reads SMNVEV (reference sequence). This CDR3 comprises 15 residues.

Sequenced sample: blood. J is TRBJ1-2 and V is TRBV27; 9 bases map to TRBD1. This TCR came from a man aged 18 to 30 in good health. In DNA form, the CDR3 reads TGTGCCAGCAGTTTCTCCGGACAGGGGAGCTATGGCTACACCTTC. Residues: CASSFSGQGSYGYTF.